This TCR beta chain was identified in a study of blood T cell repertoires in COVID-19. J lost 5 bases, V lost 3 bases, and 6 bases had no gene match. The CDR3 is 15 residues long. Germline assignment: CDR1 KGHSH and CDR2 LQKENI. Assay: immunoSEQ multiplex PCR; the TCRdb copy retains only in-frame clones and omits some. Seen here are tens of thousands of clones, 80% observed once, and the top ten hold around 19%. The V call is TRBV18, the J call TRBJ1-4, with 7 nucleotides matching TRBD1. Sequencing input: peripheral blood. This receptor was obtained from a human donor in a cohort sampled during active COVID-19. CDR3 loop: CASSPSWGQNEKLFF. In nucleotides, the CDR3 is TGTGCCAGCTCACCTTCTTGGGGACAGAATGAAAAACTGTTTTTT.